What follows describes a single TCR beta chain. Antigen specificity is unknown. The record originates from a study of cytomegalovirus exposure and HLA in healthy donors. Study-wide results and limits: Most TCR sequences were seen very rarely across donors, but some public TCRs occurred in many. Across donors, sequencing depth was assumed by presence/absence analyses to be roughly uniform. In vitro confirmation showed a few CMV-associated chains to be CMV antigen specific.

Donors counted as nominally healthy when sampled, yet unrecorded immune exposures were likely. In germline, CDR1 is DFQATT, CDR2 SNEGSKA (reference sequence). V trimming: 1 base; J trimming: 8 bases; junction bases outside the gene matches: 1. The CDR3 has 11 amino acids. The PCR used 60 Vbeta and 13 Jbeta primers. Repertoires were generated with immunoSEQ multiplex PCR, while TCRdb's copy carries only in-frame clones and drops some. The sample carries some 250,000 clones, 82% recorded once. The TCR originated in a woman between 35 and 50 years old in good health and CMV-seropositive. Sequencing was performed on PBMCs. V usage is TRBV20-1 and J usage is TRBJ1-2; 7 bases fit TRBD1. DNA of the CDR3: TGCAGTGCTAGAGGGGACAGAGGCTACACCTTC. Translated, it gives CSARGDRGYTF.